This T cell receptor beta chain was retrieved from a study of T cell responses to AZD1222 COVID-19 vaccine. Study-wide points: Spike regions recognized by vaccine-associated CD4 TCRs spanned the protein, led by 160-218 and 743-854. No repertoire was sampled before or during the peak T cell response, only after it. Clonal diversity was possibly underestimated; the donors were predominantly white British and more often female.

This clone was recorded once. What it binds is unknown. It was second doses at about 4 or about 12 weeks that were pooled. This CDR3 spans 11 amino acids. Germline V gene data show CDR1 as SGHTA and CDR2 as FQGNSA. Trimming removed 4 bases at V and 3 bases at J, with 2 bases between. The table came from immunoSEQ multiplex PCR; TCRdb's copy has only in-frame clones and leaves some out. The sample records 130,000 or so clones, around nine tenths being singletons. This material consisted of peripheral blood, taken 28 days after the second AZD1222 dose. This TCR was sampled from an adult who received the AZD1222 COVID-19 vaccine. The chain employs TRBV7-2 and TRBJ2-3; no clear D. Here the CDR3 DNA reads TGTGCCAGCAGCTATACAGATACGCAGTATTTT. This gives the protein CASSYTDTQYF.